This is a list of T cell receptor beta chains from one sample in a study of T cells in Graves' hyperthyroidism and ophthalmopathy. One entry per CDR3 protein results from TCRdb running MiXCR on the multiplex PCR reads. The sample has 300,000 to 400,000 distinct CDR3 sequences, around 14% seen once. Sequenced sample: blood. The receptors derive from a woman in her 30s with Graves' hyperthyroidism. CDR3s include the opening cysteine and the closing phenylalanine or tryptophan. Each record gives: D gene, J gene, clone size, V gene, CDR3 protein, CDR3 DNA. A D gene is named only where the DNA matches it firmly. Clone size, where shown, is once, few, many, or a class for clones that have expanded.

d_call: NA; j_call: TRBJ1-1; clone_size: many; v_call: TRBV11-2; cdr3_aa: CASSLDLNTEAFF; cdr3_nt: TGTGCCAGCAGCTTAGATTTGAACACTGAAGCTTTCTTT
d_call: TRBD2; j_call: TRBJ2-2; clone_size: many; v_call: TRBV20-1; cdr3_aa: CSAKWAGGGTGELFF; cdr3_nt: TGCAGTGCTAAGTGGGCGGGAGGCGGCACCGGGGAGCTGTTTTTT
d_call: TRBD1; j_call: TRBJ1-4; clone_size: NA; v_call: TRBV7-9; cdr3_aa: CASSSGQATTNEKLFF; cdr3_nt: TGTGCCAGCAGCTCGGGACAGGCAACCACTAATGAAAAACTGTTTTTT
d_call: NA; j_call: TRBJ2-2; clone_size: few; v_call: TRBV6-2/TRBV6-3; cdr3_aa: CASRGLGGANTGELFF; cdr3_nt: TGTGCCAGCAGAGGACTCGGCGGTGCGAACACCGGGGAGCTGTTTTTT
d_call: NA; j_call: TRBJ2-5; clone_size: many; v_call: TRBV5-1; cdr3_aa: CASSSGGRETQYF; cdr3_nt: TGCGCCAGCAGCTCGGGGGGCCGAGAGACCCAGTACTTC
d_call: NA; j_call: TRBJ2-5; clone_size: many; v_call: TRBV28; cdr3_aa: CASRIQGSETQYF; cdr3_nt: TGTGCCAGCAGAATACAGGGCTCCGAGACCCAGTACTTC
d_call: TRBD2; j_call: TRBJ2-1; clone_size: many; v_call: TRBV12-3/TRBV12-4; cdr3_aa: CASSRTSGRVNEQFF; cdr3_nt: TGTGCCAGCAGTCGTACTAGCGGGAGGGTAAATGAGCAGTTCTTC
d_call: NA; j_call: TRBJ2-1; clone_size: many; v_call: TRBV7-9; cdr3_aa: CASSLAGGGDEQFF; cdr3_nt: TGTGCCAGCAGCTTAGCGGGGGGTGGGGATGAGCAGTTCTTC
d_call: NA; j_call: TRBJ2-6; clone_size: many; v_call: TRBV12-3/TRBV12-4; cdr3_aa: CASSLAGAGANVLTF; cdr3_nt: TGTGCCAGCAGTTTAGCGGGGGCTGGGGCCAACGTCCTGACTTTC
d_call: NA; j_call: TRBJ2-7; clone_size: few; v_call: TRBV20-1; cdr3_aa: CSARNRDTISYEQYF; cdr3_nt: TGCAGTGCTAGAAACCGGGACACTATCTCCTACGAGCAGTACTTC
d_call: NA; j_call: TRBJ2-6; clone_size: NA; v_call: TRBV5-1; cdr3_aa: CASSLAQGGFGANVLTF; cdr3_nt: TGCGCCAGCAGCTTGGCGCAGGGGGGCTTTGGGGCCAACGTCCTGACTTTC
d_call: NA; j_call: TRBJ2-7; clone_size: NA; v_call: TRBV6-1; cdr3_aa: CASRPGQAYEQYF; cdr3_nt: TGTGCCAGCAGACCAGGACAAGCCTACGAGCAGTACTTC
d_call: TRBD2; j_call: TRBJ2-5; clone_size: many; v_call: TRBV30; cdr3_aa: CAWGGVPQYF; cdr3_nt: TGTGCCTGGGGGGGGGTCCCCCAGTACTTC
d_call: TRBD1; j_call: TRBJ2-3; clone_size: many; v_call: TRBV28; cdr3_aa: CASSSTGERTDTQYF; cdr3_nt: TGTGCCAGCAGTTCAACAGGGGAGAGGACAGATACGCAGTATTTT
d_call: NA; j_call: TRBJ2-5; clone_size: many; v_call: TRBV11-2; cdr3_aa: CASSHGTRGWETQYF; cdr3_nt: TGTGCCAGCAGCCACGGGACCCGTGGTTGGGAGACCCAGTACTTC
d_call: NA; j_call: TRBJ1-4; clone_size: many; v_call: TRBV9; cdr3_aa: CASSVMGGRDEKLFF; cdr3_nt: TGTGCCAGCAGCGTAATGGGTGGCAGGGACGAAAAACTGTTTTTT
d_call: NA; j_call: TRBJ1-1; clone_size: many; v_call: TRBV12-3/TRBV12-4; cdr3_aa: CASSPNRFMNTEAFF; cdr3_nt: TGTGCCAGCAGTCCTAACAGGTTCATGAACACTGAAGCTTTCTTT
d_call: TRBD2; j_call: TRBJ2-1; clone_size: NA; v_call: TRBV3-1; cdr3_aa: CASSQQTLAGAGDEQFF; cdr3_nt: TGTGCCAGCAGCCAACAAACACTAGCGGGAGCGGGGGATGAGCAGTTCTTC
d_call: NA; j_call: TRBJ2-4; clone_size: NA; v_call: TRBV28; cdr3_aa: CAGSWGRDGTDF; cdr3_nt: TGTGCCGGCAGTTGGGGCAGGGATGGCACGGACTTC
d_call: TRBD2; j_call: TRBJ2-1; clone_size: many; v_call: TRBV18; cdr3_aa: CASSLDTSAQFF; cdr3_nt: TGTGCCAGCTCACTTGATACTAGCGCGCAGTTCTTC
d_call: NA; j_call: TRBJ2-3; clone_size: NA; v_call: TRBV6-5; cdr3_aa: CASSYPFAEFSTDTQYF; cdr3_nt: TGTGCCAGCAGTTACCCTTTTGCGGAGTTTTCCACAGATACGCAGTATTTT
d_call: TRBD1; j_call: TRBJ1-6; clone_size: many; v_call: TRBV20-1; cdr3_aa: CSARGTGSNSPLHF; cdr3_nt: TGCAGTGCTAGGGGGACAGGGTCTAATTCACCCCTCCACTTT
d_call: NA; j_call: TRBJ1-1; clone_size: NA; v_call: TRBV19; cdr3_aa: CASTILGGNTEAFF; cdr3_nt: TGTGCCAGTACAATCCTAGGCGGGAACACTGAAGCTTTCTTT
d_call: TRBD1; j_call: TRBJ2-1; clone_size: few; v_call: TRBV29-1; cdr3_aa: CSVESLLRTGLGNEQFF; cdr3_nt: TGCAGCGTTGAATCGCTCCTAAGGACAGGGCTGGGAAATGAGCAGTTCTTC
d_call: NA; j_call: TRBJ2-5; clone_size: many; v_call: TRBV2; cdr3_aa: CASNWLGAGETQYF; cdr3_nt: TGTGCCAGCAACTGGCTGGGGGCGGGAGAGACCCAGTACTTC
d_call: TRBD2; j_call: TRBJ2-5; clone_size: NA; v_call: TRBV6-1; cdr3_aa: CASRSETAGRETQYF; cdr3_nt: TGTGCCAGCAGGTCCGAGACAGCGGGGCGAGAGACCCAGTACTTC
d_call: NA; j_call: TRBJ1-5; clone_size: few; v_call: TRBV28; cdr3_aa: CASSDSGGAQPQHF; cdr3_nt: TGTGCCAGCAGCGATTCCGGGGGGGCTCAGCCCCAGCATTTT
d_call: NA; j_call: TRBJ2-7; clone_size: many; v_call: TRBV20-1; cdr3_aa: CSARSYEQYF; cdr3_nt: TGCAGTGCTAGGTCCTACGAGCAGTACTTC
d_call: NA; j_call: TRBJ2-5; clone_size: many; v_call: TRBV12-3/TRBV12-4; cdr3_aa: CASSFGQTKGTRETQYF; cdr3_nt: TGTGCCAGCAGTTTCGGCCAGACGAAGGGAACACGAGAGACCCAGTACTTC
d_call: TRBD1; j_call: TRBJ1-1; clone_size: many; v_call: TRBV28; cdr3_aa: CASSTSPGGTEAFF; cdr3_nt: TGTGCCAGCAGTACGAGTCCAGGGGGCACTGAAGCTTTCTTT
d_call: NA; j_call: TRBJ1-1; clone_size: many; v_call: TRBV5-1; cdr3_aa: CASSSNPVNTEAFF; cdr3_nt: TGCGCCAGCAGCTCAAACCCGGTGAACACTGAAGCTTTCTTT
d_call: NA; j_call: TRBJ1-5; clone_size: many; v_call: TRBV12-3/TRBV12-4; cdr3_aa: CASSLLGRRWGGQHF; cdr3_nt: TGTGCCAGCAGTTTATTGGGAAGAAGGTGGGGGGGCCAACATTTT
d_call: NA; j_call: TRBJ2-1; clone_size: NA; v_call: TRBV7-6; cdr3_aa: CASSLRTETYNEQFF; cdr3_nt: TGTGCCAGCAGCCTGCGGACAGAAACATACAATGAGCAGTTCTTC
d_call: TRBD2; j_call: TRBJ2-1; clone_size: NA; v_call: TRBV2; cdr3_aa: CAPQRELAGVVNEQFF; cdr3_nt: TGTGCCCCACAGAGGGAACTAGCGGGAGTAGTGAATGAGCAGTTCTTC
d_call: NA; j_call: TRBJ1-4; clone_size: many; v_call: TRBV14; cdr3_aa: CASSQSNLWADEKLFF; cdr3_nt: TGTGCCAGCAGCCAATCGAACCTATGGGCAGATGAAAAACTGTTTTTT
d_call: TRBD1; j_call: TRBJ1-1; clone_size: many; v_call: TRBV20-1; cdr3_aa: CSATEQGPNTEAFF; cdr3_nt: TGCAGTGCTACCGAACAGGGGCCAAACACTGAAGCTTTCTTT
d_call: NA; j_call: TRBJ2-7; clone_size: many; v_call: TRBV6-1; cdr3_aa: CASSKSGASGHEQYF; cdr3_nt: TGTGCCAGCAGCAAAAGCGGAGCTTCTGGGCACGAGCAGTACTTC
d_call: TRBD2; j_call: TRBJ2-1; clone_size: NA; v_call: TRBV10-3; cdr3_aa: CAILAGPVGYNEQFF; cdr3_nt: TGTGCCATCCTAGCGGGACCCGTGGGGTACAATGAGCAGTTCTTC
d_call: NA; j_call: TRBJ2-3; clone_size: few; v_call: TRBV20-1; cdr3_aa: CSASRGGGLDTQYF; cdr3_nt: TGCAGTGCTAGTAGGGGGGGTGGGTTAGATACGCAGTATTTT
d_call: TRBD2; j_call: TRBJ2-5; clone_size: many; v_call: TRBV7-2; cdr3_aa: CASSLGLAGVIQETQYF; cdr3_nt: TGTGCCAGCAGCTTAGGACTAGCGGGAGTTATACAAGAGACCCAGTACTTC
d_call: NA; j_call: TRBJ1-2; clone_size: many; v_call: TRBV11-1; cdr3_aa: CASSEGPQGDAGYTF; cdr3_nt: TGTGCCAGCAGCGAGGGGCCACAGGGCGACGCTGGCTACACCTTC
d_call: NA; j_call: TRBJ1-5; clone_size: many; v_call: TRBV28; cdr3_aa: CASSSIRPSNQPQHF; cdr3_nt: TGTGCCAGCAGTTCCATACGGCCTAGCAATCAGCCCCAGCATTTT
d_call: NA; j_call: TRBJ1-1; clone_size: many; v_call: TRBV6-1; cdr3_aa: CASSVGNGRTEAFF; cdr3_nt: TGTGCCAGCAGTGTAGGCAACGGGAGGACTGAAGCTTTCTTT
d_call: NA; j_call: TRBJ2-5; clone_size: many; v_call: TRBV7-2; cdr3_aa: CASSLGSVQTQYF; cdr3_nt: TGTGCCAGCAGCTTAGGATCTGTCCAGACCCAGTACTTC
d_call: TRBD1; j_call: TRBJ2-7; clone_size: few; v_call: TRBV29-1; cdr3_aa: CSVEGQGTNYEQYF; cdr3_nt: TGCAGCGTTGAAGGACAGGGGACCAACTACGAGCAGTACTTC
d_call: TRBD2; j_call: TRBJ2-1; clone_size: few; v_call: TRBV5-5; cdr3_aa: CASSYSGTSGREEQFF; cdr3_nt: TGTGCCAGCAGCTATTCAGGGACTAGCGGGAGGGAGGAGCAGTTCTTC
d_call: TRBD1; j_call: TRBJ1-5; clone_size: NA; v_call: TRBV7-6; cdr3_aa: CASSHRGDQPQHF; cdr3_nt: TGTGCCAGCAGCCACAGGGGGGATCAGCCCCAGCATTTT
d_call: TRBD2; j_call: TRBJ2-7; clone_size: many; v_call: TRBV15; cdr3_aa: CATSGKTSGSYEQYF; cdr3_nt: TGTGCCACCAGCGGAAAAACTAGCGGGAGTTACGAGCAGTACTTC
d_call: NA; j_call: TRBJ1-2; clone_size: once; v_call: TRBV19; cdr3_aa: CASSITWEGYGYTF; cdr3_nt: TGTGCCAGTAGTATCACCTGGGAGGGCTATGGCTACACCTTC
d_call: NA; j_call: TRBJ1-1; clone_size: many; v_call: TRBV12-3/TRBV12-4; cdr3_aa: CASSLLGGRGNTEAFF; cdr3_nt: TGTGCCAGCAGTTTATTGGGAGGGCGGGGGAACACTGAAGCTTTCTTT
d_call: NA; j_call: TRBJ1-4; clone_size: many; v_call: TRBV6-1; cdr3_aa: CASGLEKLFF; cdr3_nt: TGTGCCAGCGGGTTGGAAAAACTGTTTTTT